This T cell receptor (beta chain) was observed in a study of shared clonotypes between healthy human individuals. Study results and caveats: The study sampled only blood, and tissue repertoires likely differ.

The donors, all of them Caucasian adults, lived in Nashville, Tennessee. As regards this clone: As yet, its antigen is unknown.

Profiled with immunoSEQ multiplex PCR; TCRdb holds only in-frame clones, not every one. The sample lists hundreds of thousands of clones; 70% to 80% were seen once. This CDR3 comprises 18 residues. Germline loops: CDR1 LNHNV, CDR2 YYDKDF (reference sequence). V dropped 1 base and J dropped 0 bases, with 16 bases sitting between them. Sequencing was performed on PBMCs. The TCR sequence derives from a woman in her thirties or forties in good health. Some clones in this sample may be carry-over from other donors' samples. The chain has TRBV15 and TRBJ2-1, with D possibly TRBD2 on 5 matching bases. The CDR3 is CATSRGADWAYSYNEQFF. CDR3 sequence (DNA): TGTGCCACCAGCAGAGGGGCGGACTGGGCCTACTCCTACAATGAGCAGTTCTTC. Together with reference TRBV15 and TRBJ2-1, the CDR3 gives the full variable domain: DAMVIQNPRYQVTQFGKPVTLSCSQTLNHNVMYWYQQKSSQAPKLLFHYYDKDFNNEADTPDNFQSRRPNTSFCFLDIRSPGLGDTAMYLCATSRGADWAYSYNEQFFGPGTRLTVL.